This T cell receptor (beta chain) was retrieved from a study of blood T cell repertoires in COVID-19. Overall study: Sites across the United States, Italy and Spain contributed samples from acute and convalescent COVID-19.

Repertoires were generated with immunoSEQ multiplex PCR, while TCRdb's copy carries only in-frame clones and drops some. Among under 200,000 clones listed, around four fifths were seen once. The sequenced material came from peripheral blood. This clonotype was obtained from a woman in her 70s with COVID-19, enrolled during active disease.

CDR3 loop: CASSQISPYGGELFF. CDR3 sequence (DNA): TGTGCCAGCAGCCAAATTAGCCCGTACGGGGGGGAGCTGTTTTTT. J is TRBJ2-2 and V is TRBV3-1 (or the pseudogene TRBV3-2); D remains unclear. Deletions cut 2 bases from V and 8 bases from J, with 15 bases between. The CDR3 has 15 amino acids. CDR1 and CDR2 (germline): LGHDT, YNNKEL (reference sequence).